This TCR beta chain was captured in a study of blood T cell repertoires in COVID-19. About the study: There were acute and convalescent COVID-19 samples, and they came from the United States, Italy and Spain. PBMCs, B-cell-depleted T cells, or T cells were the source of the cDNA or gDNA that made up the material.

Clones were sequenced by immunoSEQ multiplex PCR, and TCRdb holds only the in-frame ones, with some missing. The sample has 180,000 or so clones, over 80% seen once; the top ten hold about 7%. The CDR3 sequence is 12 residues long. Looked up from germline, CDR1 is SGHTA and CDR2 is FQGNSA. V was cut by 4 bases and J by 3 bases, with 7 bases left in between. The chain joins TRBV7-2 to TRBJ2-7, with D unclear. This TCR derives from a middle-aged woman with COVID-19, enrolled during active disease. The sequencing input was peripheral blood. The CDR3: CASSSTGYEQYF. For the CDR3, the DNA is TGTGCCAGCAGCTCCACCGGCTACGAGCAGTACTTC.